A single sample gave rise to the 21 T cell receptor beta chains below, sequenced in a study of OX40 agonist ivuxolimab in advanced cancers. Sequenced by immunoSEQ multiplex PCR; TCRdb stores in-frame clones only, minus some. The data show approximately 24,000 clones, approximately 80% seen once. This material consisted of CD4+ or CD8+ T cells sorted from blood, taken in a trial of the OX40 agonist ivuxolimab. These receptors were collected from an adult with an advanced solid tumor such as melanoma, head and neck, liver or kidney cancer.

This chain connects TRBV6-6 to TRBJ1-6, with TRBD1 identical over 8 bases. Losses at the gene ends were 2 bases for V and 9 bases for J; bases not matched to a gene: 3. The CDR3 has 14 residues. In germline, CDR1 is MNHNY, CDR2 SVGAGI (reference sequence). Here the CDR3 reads CASSYGQGASPLHF. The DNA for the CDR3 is TGTGCCAGCAGTTACGGACAGGGCGCTTCACCCCTCCACTTT.

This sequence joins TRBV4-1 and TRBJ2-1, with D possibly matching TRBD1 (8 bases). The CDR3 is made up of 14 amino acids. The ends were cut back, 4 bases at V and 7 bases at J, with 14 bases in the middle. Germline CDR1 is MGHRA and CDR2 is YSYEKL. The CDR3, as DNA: TGCGCCAGCAGCCCCGGACAGGGAGGGAATGAGCAGTTCTTC. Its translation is CASSPGQGGNEQFF.

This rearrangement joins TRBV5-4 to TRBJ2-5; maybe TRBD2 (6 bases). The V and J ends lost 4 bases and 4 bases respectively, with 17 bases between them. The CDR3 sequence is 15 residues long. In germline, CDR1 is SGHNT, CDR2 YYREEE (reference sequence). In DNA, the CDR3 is TGTGCCAGCAGCCTCCGGGAGTTACGAGTAGAGACCCAGTACTTC. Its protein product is CASSLRELRVETQYF.

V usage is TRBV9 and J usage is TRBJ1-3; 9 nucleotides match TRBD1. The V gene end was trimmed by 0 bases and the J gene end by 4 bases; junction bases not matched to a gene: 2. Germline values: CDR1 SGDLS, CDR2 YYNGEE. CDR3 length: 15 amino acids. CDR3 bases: TGTGCCAGCAGCGTAGATGGGACAGGGGGAAACACCATATATTTT. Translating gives CASSVDGTGGNTIYF.

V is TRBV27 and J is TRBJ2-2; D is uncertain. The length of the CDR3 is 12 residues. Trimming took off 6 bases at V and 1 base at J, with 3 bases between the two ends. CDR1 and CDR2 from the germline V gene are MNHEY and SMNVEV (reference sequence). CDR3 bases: TGTGCCAGCAGCAAGAACACCGGGGAGCTGTTTTTT. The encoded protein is CASSKNTGELFF.

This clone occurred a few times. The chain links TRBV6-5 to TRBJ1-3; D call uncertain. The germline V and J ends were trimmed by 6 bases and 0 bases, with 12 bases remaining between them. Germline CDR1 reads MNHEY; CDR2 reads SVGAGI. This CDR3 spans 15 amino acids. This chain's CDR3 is CASRVTAISGNTIYF. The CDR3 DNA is TGTGCCAGCAGGGTGACGGCGATCTCTGGAAACACCATATATTTT.

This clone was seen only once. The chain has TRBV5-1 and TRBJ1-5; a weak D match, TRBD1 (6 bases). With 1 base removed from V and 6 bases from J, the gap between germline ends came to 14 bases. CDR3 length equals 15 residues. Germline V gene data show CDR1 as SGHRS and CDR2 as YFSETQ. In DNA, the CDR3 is TGCGCCAGCAGCTTGAACGACCCCAGGGGTCAGCCCCAGCATTTT. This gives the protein CASSLNDPRGQPQHF.

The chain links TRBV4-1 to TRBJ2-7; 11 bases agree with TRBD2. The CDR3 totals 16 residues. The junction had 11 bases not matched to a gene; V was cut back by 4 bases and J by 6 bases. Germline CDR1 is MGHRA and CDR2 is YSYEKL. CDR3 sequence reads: CASSRPPTSGIGEQYF. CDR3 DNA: TGCGCCAGCAGCCGGCCCCCGACTAGCGGGATAGGCGAGCAGTACTTC.

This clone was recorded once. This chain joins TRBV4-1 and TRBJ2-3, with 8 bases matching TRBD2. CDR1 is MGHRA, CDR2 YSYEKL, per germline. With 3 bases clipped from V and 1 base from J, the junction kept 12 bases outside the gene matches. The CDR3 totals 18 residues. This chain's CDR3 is CASSHSPRAGARTDTQYF. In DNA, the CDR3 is TGCGCCAGCAGCCACTCGCCACGAGCGGGGGCCCGCACAGATACGCAGTATTTT.

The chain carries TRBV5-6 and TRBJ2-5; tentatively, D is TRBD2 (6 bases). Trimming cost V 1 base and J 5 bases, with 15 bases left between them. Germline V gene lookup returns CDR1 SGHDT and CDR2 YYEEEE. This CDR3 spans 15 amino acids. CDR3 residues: CASSLLTGDGETQYF. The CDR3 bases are TGTGCCAGCAGCTTGCTAACGGGAGACGGGGAGACCCAGTACTTC.

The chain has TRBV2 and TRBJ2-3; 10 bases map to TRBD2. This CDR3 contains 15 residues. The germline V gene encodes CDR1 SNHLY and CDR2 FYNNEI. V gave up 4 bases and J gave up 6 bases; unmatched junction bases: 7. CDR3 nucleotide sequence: TGTGCCAGCAGTGTCCTAGCGGGAGCGAGGGATACGCAGTATTTT. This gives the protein CASSVLAGARDTQYF.

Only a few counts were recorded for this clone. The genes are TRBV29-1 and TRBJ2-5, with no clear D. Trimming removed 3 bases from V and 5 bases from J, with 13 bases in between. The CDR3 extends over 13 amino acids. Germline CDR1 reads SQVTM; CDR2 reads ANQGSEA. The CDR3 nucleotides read TGCAGCGTTGATCTTGTGGGTGGGGAGACCCAGTACTTC. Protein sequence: CSVDLVGGETQYF.

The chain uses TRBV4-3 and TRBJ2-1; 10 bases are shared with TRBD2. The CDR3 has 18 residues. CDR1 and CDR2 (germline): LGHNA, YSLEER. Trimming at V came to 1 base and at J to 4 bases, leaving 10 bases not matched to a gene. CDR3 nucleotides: TGCGCCAGCAGCCAAGTAGCGGGGCTAGCGGGAGCATACAATGAGCAGTTCTTC. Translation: CASSQVAGLAGAYNEQFF.

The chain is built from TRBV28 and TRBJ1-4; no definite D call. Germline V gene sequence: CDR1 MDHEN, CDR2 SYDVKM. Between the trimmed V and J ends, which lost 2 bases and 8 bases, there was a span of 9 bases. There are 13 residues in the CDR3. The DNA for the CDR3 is TGTGCCAGCAGTTTAGGAGCCCGGGAAAAACTGTTTTTT. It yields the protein CASSLGAREKLFF. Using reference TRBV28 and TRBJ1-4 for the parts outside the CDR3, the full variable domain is DVKVTQSSRYLVKRTGEKVFLECVQDMDHENMFWYRQDPGLGLRLIYFSYDVKMKEKGDIPEGYSVSREKKERFSLILESASTNQTSMYLCASSLGAREKLFFGSGTQLSVL.

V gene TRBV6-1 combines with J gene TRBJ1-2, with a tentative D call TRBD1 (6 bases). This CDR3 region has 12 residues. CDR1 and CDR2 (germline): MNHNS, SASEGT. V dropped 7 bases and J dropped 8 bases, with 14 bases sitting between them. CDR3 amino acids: CASIPAGAGYTF. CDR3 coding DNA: TGTGCCAGCATTCCTGCGGGGGCCGGCTACACCTTC.

For the CDR3, the DNA is TGTGCCAGCTTGCGCACCGGGGAGCTGTTTTTT. It translates to CASLRTGELFF. The J gene is TRBJ2-2, the V gene TRBV5-6; D gene unclear. Trimming cost V 7 bases and J 4 bases, with 5 bases left between them. Germline lookup yields CDR1 SGHDT and CDR2 YYEEEE. The CDR3 runs to 11 residues.

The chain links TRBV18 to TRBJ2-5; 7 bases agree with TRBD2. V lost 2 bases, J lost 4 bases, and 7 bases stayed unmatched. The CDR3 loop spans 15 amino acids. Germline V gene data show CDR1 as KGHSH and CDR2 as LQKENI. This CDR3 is CASSPGAGVGETQYF. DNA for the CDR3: TGTGCCAGCTCACCAGGCGCGGGAGTGGGAGAGACCCAGTACTTC. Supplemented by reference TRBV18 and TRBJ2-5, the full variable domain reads NAGVMQNPRHLVRRRGQEARLRCSPMKGHSHVYWYRQLPEEGLKFMVYLQKENIIDESGMPKERFSAEFPKEGPSILRIQQVVRGDSAAYFCASSPGAGVGETQYFGPGTRLLVL.

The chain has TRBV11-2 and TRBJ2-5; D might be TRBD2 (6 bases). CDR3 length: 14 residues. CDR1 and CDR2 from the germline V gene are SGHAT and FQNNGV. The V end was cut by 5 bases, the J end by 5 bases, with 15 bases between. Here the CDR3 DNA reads TGTGCCAGCAGCAGCCGGCGGGGTGGTGAGACCCAGTACTTC. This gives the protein CASSSRRGGETQYF.

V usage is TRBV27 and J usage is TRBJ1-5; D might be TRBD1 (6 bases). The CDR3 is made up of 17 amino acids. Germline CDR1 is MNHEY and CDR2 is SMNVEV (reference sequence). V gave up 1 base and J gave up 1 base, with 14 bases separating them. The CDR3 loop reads CASSLYPGGGSNQPQHF. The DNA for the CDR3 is TGTGCCAGCAGTTTATACCCGGGAGGGGGAAGCAATCAGCCCCAGCATTTT.

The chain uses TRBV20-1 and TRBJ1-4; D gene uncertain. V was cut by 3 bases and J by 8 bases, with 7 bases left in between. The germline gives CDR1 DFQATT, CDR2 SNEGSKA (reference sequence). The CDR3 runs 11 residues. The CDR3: CSASILEKLFF. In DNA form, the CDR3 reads TGCAGTGCTAGTATTCTGGAAAAACTGTTTTTT.

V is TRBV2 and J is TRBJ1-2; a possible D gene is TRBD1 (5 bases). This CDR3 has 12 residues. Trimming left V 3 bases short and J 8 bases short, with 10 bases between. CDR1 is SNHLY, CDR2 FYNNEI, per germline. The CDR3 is CASSETGDGYTF. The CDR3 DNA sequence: TGTGCCAGCAGTGAGACCGGGGACGGCTACACCTTC.